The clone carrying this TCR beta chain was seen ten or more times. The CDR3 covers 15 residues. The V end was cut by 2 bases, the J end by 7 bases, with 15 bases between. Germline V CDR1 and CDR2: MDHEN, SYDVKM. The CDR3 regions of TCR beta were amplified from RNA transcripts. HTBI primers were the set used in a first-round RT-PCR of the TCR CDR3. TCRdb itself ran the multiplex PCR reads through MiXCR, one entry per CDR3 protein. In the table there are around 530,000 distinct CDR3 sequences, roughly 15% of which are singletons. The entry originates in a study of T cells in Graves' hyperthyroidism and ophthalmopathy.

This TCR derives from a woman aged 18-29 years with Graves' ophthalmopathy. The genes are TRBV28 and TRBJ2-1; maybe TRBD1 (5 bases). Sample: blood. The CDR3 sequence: CASSLVSAGINEQFF. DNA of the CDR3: TGTGCCAGCAGTTTAGTCTCGGCAGGGATAAATGAGCAGTTCTTC.